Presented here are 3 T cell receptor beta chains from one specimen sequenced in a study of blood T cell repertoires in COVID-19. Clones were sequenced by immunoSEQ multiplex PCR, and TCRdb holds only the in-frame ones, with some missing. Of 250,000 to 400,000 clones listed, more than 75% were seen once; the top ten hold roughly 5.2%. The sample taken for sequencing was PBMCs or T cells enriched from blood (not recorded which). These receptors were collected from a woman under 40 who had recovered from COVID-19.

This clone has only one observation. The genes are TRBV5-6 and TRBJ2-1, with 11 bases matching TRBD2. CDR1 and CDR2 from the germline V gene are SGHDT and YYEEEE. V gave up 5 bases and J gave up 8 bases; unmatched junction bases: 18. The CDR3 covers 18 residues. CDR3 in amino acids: CASSTLAGVPTGRHEQFF. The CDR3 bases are TGTGCCAGCAGTACACTAGCGGGGGTTCCTACTGGCCGACATGAGCAGTTCTTC.

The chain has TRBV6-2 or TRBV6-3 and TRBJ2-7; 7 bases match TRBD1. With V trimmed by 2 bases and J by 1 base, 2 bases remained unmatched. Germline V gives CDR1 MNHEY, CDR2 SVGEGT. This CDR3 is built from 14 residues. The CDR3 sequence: CASSYDRVSYEQYF. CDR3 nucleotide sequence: TGTGCCAGCAGTTACGACAGGGTGTCCTACGAGCAGTACTTC.

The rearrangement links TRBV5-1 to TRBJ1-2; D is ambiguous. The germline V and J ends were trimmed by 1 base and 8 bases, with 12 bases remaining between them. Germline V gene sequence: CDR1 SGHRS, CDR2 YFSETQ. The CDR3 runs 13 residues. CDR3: CASSLNGEGGYTF. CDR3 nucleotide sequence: TGCGCCAGCAGCTTGAACGGGGAAGGGGGCTACACCTTC.